This TCR beta chain derives from a study of shared clonotypes between healthy human individuals. Deep-level assay runs were performed. Profiling relied on immunoSEQ multiplex PCR, and the TCRdb table lists in-frame clones only, not all of them. The sample records 2 million to 3 million clones, approximately 93% being singletons. Study results and limitations: For naive CD4 cells, around 5% of clonotypes were shared across a handful of donors.

A remark on this clone: Its antigen is unidentified.

This TCR came from a young man in good health. Some clones in this sample may be carry-over from other donors' samples. The sequenced material came from naive CD4+ T cells from PBMCs. Subset noted: CD45RA+ positively selected.

CDR3 DNA sequence: TGTGCTAGTGGTTTGGTAATTGATCGGGACGCACGGGGCAATGAGCAGTTCTTC. The encoded protein is CASGLVIDRDARGNEQFF. The chain joins TRBV12-5 to TRBJ2-1; D could derive from TRBD1 or TRBD2 (5 bases each). The CDR3 consists of 18 residues. Trimming took off 0 bases at V and 6 bases at J, with 21 bases between the two ends. Germline V lookup: CDR1 LGHNT, CDR2 FRNRAP.